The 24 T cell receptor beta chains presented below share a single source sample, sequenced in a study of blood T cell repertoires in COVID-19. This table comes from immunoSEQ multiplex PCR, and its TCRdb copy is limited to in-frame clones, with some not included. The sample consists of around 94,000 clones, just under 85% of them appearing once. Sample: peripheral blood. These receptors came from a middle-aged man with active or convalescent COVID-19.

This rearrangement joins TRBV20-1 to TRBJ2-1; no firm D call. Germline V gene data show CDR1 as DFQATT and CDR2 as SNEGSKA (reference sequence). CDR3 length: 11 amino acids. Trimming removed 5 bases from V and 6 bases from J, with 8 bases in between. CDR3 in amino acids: CSAPFVNEQFF. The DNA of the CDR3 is TGCAGTGCTCCCTTTGTCAATGAGCAGTTCTTC.

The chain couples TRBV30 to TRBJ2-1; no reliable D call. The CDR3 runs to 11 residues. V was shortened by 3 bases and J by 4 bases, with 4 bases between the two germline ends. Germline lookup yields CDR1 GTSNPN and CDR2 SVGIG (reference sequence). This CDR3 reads CAWSQYNEQFF. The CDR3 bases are TGTGCCTGGAGCCAATACAATGAGCAGTTCTTC.

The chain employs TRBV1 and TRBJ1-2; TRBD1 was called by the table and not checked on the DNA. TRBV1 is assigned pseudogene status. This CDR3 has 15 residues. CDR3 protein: CTSSQPRDSRGSYTF. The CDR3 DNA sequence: TGCACCAGCAGCCAACCCCGGGACAGTCGAGGTAGCTACACCTTC.

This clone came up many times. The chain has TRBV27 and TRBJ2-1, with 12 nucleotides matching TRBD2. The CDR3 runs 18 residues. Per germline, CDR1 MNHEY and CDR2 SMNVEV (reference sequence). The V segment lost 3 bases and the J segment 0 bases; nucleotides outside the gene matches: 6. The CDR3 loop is CASSLTSGGPSSYNEQFF. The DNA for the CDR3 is TGTGCCAGCAGTTTGACTAGCGGGGGCCCCAGCTCCTACAATGAGCAGTTCTTC.

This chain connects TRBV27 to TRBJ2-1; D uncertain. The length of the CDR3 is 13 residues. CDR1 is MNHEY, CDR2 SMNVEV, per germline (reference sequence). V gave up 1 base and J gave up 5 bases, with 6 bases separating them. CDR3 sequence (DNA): TGTGCCAGCAGTTTATATATCCACAATGAGCAGTTCTTC. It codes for CASSLYIHNEQFF.

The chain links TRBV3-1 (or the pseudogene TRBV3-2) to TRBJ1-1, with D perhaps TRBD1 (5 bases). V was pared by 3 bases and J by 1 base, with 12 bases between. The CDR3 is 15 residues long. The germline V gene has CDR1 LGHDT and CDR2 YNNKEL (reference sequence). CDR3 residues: CASSQGGAWNTEAFF. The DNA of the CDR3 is TGTGCCAGCAGCCAGGGAGGGGCTTGGAACACTGAAGCTTTCTTT.

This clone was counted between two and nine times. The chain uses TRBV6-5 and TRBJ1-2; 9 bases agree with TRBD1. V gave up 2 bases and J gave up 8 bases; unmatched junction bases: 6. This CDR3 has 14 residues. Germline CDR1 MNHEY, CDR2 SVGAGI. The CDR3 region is CASSYRTGDRGYTF. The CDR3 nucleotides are TGTGCCAGCAGTTACAGGACAGGGGACAGGGGCTACACCTTC.

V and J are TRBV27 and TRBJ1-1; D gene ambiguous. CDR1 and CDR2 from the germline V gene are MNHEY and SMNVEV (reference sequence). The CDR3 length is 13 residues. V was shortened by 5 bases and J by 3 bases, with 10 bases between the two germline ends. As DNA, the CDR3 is TGTGCCAGCAGTACTGTATTGGACACTGAAGCTTTCTTT. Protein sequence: CASSTVLDTEAFF.

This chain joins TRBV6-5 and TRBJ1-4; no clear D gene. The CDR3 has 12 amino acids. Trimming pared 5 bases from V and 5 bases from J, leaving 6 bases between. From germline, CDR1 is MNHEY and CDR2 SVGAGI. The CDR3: CASSKRNEKLFF. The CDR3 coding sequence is TGTGCCAGCAGTAAGCGGAATGAAAAACTGTTTTTT.

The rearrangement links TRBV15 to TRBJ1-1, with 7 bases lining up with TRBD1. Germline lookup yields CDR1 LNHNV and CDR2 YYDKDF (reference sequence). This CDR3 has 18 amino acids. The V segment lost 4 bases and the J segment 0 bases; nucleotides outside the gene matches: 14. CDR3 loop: CATSKGQAKRELNTEAFF. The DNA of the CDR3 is TGTGCCACCAGCAAAGGACAGGCGAAACGCGAATTGAACACTGAAGCTTTCTTT.

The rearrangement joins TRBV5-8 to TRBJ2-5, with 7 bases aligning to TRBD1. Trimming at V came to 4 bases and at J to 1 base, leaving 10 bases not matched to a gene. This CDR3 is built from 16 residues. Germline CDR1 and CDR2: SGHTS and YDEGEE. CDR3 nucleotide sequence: TGTGCCAGCAGCGGGGGACAGCAGATTAGCCAAGAGACCCAGTACTTC. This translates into CASSGGQQISQETQYF.

This chain's CDR3 is CASSSGVETQYF. The DNA for the CDR3 is TGTGCCTCATCTAGCGGGGTCGAGACCCAGTACTTC. The chain joins TRBV19 to TRBJ2-5; 9 positions match TRBD2. Germline V CDR1 and CDR2: LNHDA, SQIVND (reference sequence). With V trimmed by 11 bases and J by 5 bases, 6 bases remained unmatched. The CDR3 spans 12 residues.

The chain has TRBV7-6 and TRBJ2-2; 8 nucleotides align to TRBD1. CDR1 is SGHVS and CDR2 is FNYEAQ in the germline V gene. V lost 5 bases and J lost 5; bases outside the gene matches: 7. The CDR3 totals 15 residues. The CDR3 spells CASSADRVRTGELFF. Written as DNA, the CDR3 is TGTGCCAGCAGCGCGGACAGGGTTCGAACCGGGGAGCTGTTTTTT.

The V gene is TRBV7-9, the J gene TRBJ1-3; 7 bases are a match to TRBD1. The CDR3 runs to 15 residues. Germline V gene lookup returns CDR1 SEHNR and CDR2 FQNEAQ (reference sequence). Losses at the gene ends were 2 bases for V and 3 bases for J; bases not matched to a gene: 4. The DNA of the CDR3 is TGTGCCAGCAGCTTACCAACAGGGGTTGGAAACACCATATATTTT. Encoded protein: CASSLPTGVGNTIYF. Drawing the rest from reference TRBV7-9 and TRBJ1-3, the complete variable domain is DTGVSQNPRHKITKRGQNVTFRCDPISEHNRLYWYRQTLGQGPEFLTYFQNEAQLEKSRLLSDRFSAERPKGSFSTLEIQRTEQGDSAMYLCASSLPTGVGNTIYFGEGSWLTVV.

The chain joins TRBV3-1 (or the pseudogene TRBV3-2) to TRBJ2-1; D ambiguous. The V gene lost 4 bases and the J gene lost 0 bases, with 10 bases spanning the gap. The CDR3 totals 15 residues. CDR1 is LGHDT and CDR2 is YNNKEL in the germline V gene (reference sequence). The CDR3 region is CASSPTRSSYNEQFF. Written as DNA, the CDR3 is TGTGCCAGCAGCCCGACCCGGAGCTCCTACAATGAGCAGTTCTTC.

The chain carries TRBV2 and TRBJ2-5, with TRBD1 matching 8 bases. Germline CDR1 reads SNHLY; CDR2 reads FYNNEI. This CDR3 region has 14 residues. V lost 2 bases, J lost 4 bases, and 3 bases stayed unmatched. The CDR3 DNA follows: TGTGCCAGCAGTGAACAGGGGGCGCTAGAGACCCAGTACTTC. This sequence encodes CASSEQGALETQYF.

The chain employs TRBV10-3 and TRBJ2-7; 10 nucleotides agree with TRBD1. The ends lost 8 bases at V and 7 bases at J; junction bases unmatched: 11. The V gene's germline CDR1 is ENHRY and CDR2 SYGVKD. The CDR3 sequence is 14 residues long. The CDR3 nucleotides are TGTGCCATCCTTCCCTCGGACAGGGGGGGGGAGCAGTACTTC. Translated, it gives CAILPSDRGGEQYF.

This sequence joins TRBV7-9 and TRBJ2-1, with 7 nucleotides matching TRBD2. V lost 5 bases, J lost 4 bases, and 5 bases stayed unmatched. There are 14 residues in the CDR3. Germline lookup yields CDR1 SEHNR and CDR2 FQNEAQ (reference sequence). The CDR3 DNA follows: TGTGCCAGCAGCCCGGGAGGAGGGTACAATGAGCAGTTCTTC. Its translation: CASSPGGGYNEQFF.

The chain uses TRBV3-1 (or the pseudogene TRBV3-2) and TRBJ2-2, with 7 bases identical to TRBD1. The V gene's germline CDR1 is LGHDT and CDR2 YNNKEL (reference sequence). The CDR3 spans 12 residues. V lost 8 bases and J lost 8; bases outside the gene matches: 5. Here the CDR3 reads CASVQGRGELFF. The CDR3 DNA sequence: TGTGCCAGCGTACAGGGGAGAGGGGAGCTGTTTTTT.

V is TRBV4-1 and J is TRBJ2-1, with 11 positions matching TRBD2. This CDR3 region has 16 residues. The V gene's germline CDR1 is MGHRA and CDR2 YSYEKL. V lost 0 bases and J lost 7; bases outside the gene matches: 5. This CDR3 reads CASSQDRTSGWNEQFF. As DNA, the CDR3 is TGCGCCAGCAGCCAAGATAGGACTAGCGGGTGGAATGAGCAGTTCTTC.

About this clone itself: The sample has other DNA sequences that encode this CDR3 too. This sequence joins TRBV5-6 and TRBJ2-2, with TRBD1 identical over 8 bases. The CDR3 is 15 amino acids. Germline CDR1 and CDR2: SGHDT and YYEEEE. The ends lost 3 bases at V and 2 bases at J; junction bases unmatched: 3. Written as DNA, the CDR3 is TGTGCCAGCAGCTCGGGGACAGGCAACACCGGGGAGCTGTTTTTT. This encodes CASSSGTGNTGELFF.

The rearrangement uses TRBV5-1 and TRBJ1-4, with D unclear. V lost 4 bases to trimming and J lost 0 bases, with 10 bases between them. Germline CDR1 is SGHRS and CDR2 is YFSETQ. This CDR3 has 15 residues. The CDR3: CASSLQDATNEKLFF. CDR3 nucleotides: TGCGCCAGCAGCCTCCAGGATGCAACTAATGAAAAACTGTTTTTT.

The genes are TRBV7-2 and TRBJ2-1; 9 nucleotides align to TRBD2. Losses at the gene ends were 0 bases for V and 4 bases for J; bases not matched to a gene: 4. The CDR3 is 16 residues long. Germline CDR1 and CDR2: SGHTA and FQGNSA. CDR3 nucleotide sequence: TGTGCCAGCAGCTTAGCCGGAGCGGGGGGTTACAATGAGCAGTTCTTC. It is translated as CASSLAGAGGYNEQFF. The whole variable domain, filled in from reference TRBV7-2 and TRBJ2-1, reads GAGVSQSPSNKVTEKGKDVELRCDPISGHTALYWYRQSLGQGLEFLIYFQGNSAPDKSGLPSDRFSAERTGGSVSTLTIQRTQQEDSAVYLCASSLAGAGGYNEQFFGPGTRLTVL.

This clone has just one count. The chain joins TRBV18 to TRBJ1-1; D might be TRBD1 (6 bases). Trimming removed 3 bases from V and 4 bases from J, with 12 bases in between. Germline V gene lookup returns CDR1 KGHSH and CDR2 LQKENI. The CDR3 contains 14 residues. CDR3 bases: TGTGCCAGCTCACCGAAACAGGGTGTCACTGAAGCTTTCTTT. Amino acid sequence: CASSPKQGVTEAFF.